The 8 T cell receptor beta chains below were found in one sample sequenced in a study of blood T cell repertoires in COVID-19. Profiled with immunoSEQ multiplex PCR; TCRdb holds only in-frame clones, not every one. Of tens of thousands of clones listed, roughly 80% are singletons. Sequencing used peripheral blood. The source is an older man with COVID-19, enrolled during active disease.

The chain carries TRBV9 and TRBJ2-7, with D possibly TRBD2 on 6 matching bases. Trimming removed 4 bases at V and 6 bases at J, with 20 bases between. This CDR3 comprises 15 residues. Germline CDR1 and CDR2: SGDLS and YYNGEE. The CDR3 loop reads CASSTSRDFEGEQYF. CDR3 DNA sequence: TGTGCCAGCAGCACTAGCCGGGACTTCGAGGGCGAGCAGTACTTC.

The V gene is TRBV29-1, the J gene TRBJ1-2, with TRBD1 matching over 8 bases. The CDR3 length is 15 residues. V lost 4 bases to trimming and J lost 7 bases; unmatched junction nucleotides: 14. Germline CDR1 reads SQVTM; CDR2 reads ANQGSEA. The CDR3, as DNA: TGCAGCGTTGCTGGCGGTGACAGGGGAGGTGTTGGCTACACCTTC. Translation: CSVAGGDRGGVGYTF.

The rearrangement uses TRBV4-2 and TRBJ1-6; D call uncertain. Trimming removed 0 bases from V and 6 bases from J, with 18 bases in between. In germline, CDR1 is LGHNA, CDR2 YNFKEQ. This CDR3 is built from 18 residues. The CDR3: CASSQEWAESIANSPLHF. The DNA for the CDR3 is TGTGCCAGCAGCCAAGAATGGGCTGAGTCTATCGCTAATTCACCCCTCCACTTT.

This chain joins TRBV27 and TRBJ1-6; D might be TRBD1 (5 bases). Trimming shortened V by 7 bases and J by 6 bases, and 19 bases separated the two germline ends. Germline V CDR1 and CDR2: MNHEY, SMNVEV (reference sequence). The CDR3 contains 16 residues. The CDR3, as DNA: TGTGCCAGCAAAGGTAGGGCCCCAGGGCTTAATTCACCCCTCCACTTT. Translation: CASKGRAPGLNSPLHF.

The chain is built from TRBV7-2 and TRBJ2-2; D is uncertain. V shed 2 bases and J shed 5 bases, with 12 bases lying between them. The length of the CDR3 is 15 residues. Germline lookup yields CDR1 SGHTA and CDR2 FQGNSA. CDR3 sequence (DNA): TGTGCCAGCAGCTTATATGGAGCCCAAACCGGGGAGCTGTTTTTT. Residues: CASSLYGAQTGELFF.

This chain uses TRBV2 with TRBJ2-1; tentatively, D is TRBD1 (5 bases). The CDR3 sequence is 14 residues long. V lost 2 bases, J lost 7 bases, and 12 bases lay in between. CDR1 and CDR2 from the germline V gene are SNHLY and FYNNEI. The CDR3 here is CASSEFGARNEQFF. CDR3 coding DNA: TGTGCCAGCAGTGAATTTGGGGCGCGGAATGAGCAGTTCTTC.

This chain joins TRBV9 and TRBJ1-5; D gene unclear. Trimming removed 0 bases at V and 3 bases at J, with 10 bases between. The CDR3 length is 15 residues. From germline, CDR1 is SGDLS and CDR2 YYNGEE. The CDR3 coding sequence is TGTGCCAGCAGCGTAGGGGTGGGAGCCAATCAGCCCCAGCATTTT. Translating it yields CASSVGVGANQPQHF. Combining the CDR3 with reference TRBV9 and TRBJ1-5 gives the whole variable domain DSGVTQTPKHLITATGQRVTLRCSPRSGDLSVYWYQQSLDQGLQFLIQYYNGEERAKGNILERFSAQQFPDLHSELNLSSLELGDSALYFCASSVGVGANQPQHFGDGTRLSIL.

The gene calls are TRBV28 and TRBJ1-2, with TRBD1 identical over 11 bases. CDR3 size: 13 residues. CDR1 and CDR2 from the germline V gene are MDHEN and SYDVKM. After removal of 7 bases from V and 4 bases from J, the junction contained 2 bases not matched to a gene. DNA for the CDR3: TGTGCCAGCACCGGGACAGGGGGCTATGGCTACACCTTC. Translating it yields CASTGTGGYGYTF.